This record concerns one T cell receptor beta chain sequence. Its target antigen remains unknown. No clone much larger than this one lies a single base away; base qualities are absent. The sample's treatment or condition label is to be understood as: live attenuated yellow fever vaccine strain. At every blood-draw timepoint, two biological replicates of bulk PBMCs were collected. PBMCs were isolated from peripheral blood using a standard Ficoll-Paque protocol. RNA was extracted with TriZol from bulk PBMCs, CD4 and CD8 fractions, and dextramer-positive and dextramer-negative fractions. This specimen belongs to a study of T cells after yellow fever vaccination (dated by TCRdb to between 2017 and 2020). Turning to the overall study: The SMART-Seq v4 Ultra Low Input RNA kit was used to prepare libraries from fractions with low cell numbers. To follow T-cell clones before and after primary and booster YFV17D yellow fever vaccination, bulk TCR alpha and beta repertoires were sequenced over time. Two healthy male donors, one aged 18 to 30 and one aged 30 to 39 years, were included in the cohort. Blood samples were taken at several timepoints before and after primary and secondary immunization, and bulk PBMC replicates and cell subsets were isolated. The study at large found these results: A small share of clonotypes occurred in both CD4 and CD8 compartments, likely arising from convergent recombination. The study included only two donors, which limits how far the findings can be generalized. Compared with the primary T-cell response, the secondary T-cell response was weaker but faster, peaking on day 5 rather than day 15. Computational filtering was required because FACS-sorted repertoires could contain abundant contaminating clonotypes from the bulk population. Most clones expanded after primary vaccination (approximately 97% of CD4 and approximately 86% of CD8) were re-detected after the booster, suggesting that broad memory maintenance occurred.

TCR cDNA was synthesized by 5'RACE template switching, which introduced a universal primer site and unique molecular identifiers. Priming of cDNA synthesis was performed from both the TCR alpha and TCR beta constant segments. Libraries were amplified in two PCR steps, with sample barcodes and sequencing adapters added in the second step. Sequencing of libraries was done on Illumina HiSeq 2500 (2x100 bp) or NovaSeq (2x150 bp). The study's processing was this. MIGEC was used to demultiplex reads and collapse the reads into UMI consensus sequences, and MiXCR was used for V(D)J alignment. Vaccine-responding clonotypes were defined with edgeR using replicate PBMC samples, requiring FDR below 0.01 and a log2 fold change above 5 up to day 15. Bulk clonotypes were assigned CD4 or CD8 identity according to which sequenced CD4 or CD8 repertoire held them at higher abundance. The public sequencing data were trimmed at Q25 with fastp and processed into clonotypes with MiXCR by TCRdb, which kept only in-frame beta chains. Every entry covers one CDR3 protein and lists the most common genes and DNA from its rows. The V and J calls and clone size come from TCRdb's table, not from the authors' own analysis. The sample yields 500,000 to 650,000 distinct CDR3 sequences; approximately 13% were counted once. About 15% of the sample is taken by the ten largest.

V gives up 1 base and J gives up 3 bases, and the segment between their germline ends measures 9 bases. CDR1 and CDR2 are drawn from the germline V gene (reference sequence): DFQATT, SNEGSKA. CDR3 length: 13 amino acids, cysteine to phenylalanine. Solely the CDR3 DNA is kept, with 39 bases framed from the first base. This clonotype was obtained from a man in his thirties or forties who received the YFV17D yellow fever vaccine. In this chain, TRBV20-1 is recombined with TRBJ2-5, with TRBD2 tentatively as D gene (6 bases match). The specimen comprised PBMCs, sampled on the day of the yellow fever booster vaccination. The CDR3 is CSARAGGKETQYF. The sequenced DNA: TGCAGTGCTAGAGCCGGAGGGAAAGAGACCCAGTACTTC.